What follows describes a single TCR beta chain. What it binds is not known. V lost 7 bases, J lost 4 bases, and 13 bases stayed unmatched. The germline CDR1 and CDR2 sequences are MDHEN and SYDVKM. This CDR3 comprises 15 residues. Populations obtained by sorting all exceeded 95% purity. These data belong to a study of beta chain features in type 1 diabetes. Isolated RNA was reverse transcribed in full, so expressed TCRB transcripts were sequenced. Assay: immunoSEQ multiplex PCR; the TCRdb copy retains only in-frame clones and omits some. The repertoire holds roughly 150,000 clones, with around a tenth as singletons. Whole-study results and caveats: Comparison showed that naive, central memory and Treg TCRB repertoires appeared more similar among patients than among healthy donors. HLA influence on TCRB rearrangement stayed unresolved here. Type 1 diabetes patients showed a moderate but significant shortening of TCRB CDR3s in all four CD4+ subsets.

V usage is TRBV28 and J usage is TRBJ2-7; 7 nucleotides agree with TRBD2. This receptor was taken from a man between 25 and 39 years old with type 1 diabetes. The material sequenced was central memory CD4+ T cells from blood. CDR3 nucleotides: TGTGCCAGCACCTCTCGAAGGCGGGGGATATACGAGCAGTACTTC. Translating it yields CASTSRRRGIYEQYF.